These 27 T cell receptor beta chains came from one sample sequenced in a study of T-cell reconstitution after alpha-beta-depleted transplantation in children. For TCRbeta, the library was prepared with unique molecular identifiers. In TCRdb, the PCR reads were re-called with MiXCR into one record per CDR3 protein. The top ten hold 35% to 50% of the sample, which has about 210,000 distinct CDR3 sequences, about 15% seen once. The sample in question was PBMCs, mostly from graft donor cells, obtained 360 days after TCRalphabeta/CD19-depleted stem cell transplant. The receptors stem from a male patient between 2 and 9 years old who had a stem cell transplant for acute lymphoblastic leukemia, so the T cells may come from the graft donor.

This clonotype was detected many times. This chain joins TRBV29-1 and TRBJ2-3, with unresolved D. The ends were cut back, 7 bases at V and 6 bases at J, with 17 bases in the middle. The CDR3 totals 13 residues. The V gene's germline CDR1 is SQVTM and CDR2 ANQGSEA. The CDR3 spells CSALTPPRDTQYF. DNA for the CDR3: TGCAGCGCATTAACCCCGCCTAGGGATACGCAGTATTTT.

This clonotype was counted at least ten times. The chain links TRBV20-1 to TRBJ1-5; perhaps TRBD1 as D (6 bases). Per germline, CDR1 DFQATT and CDR2 SNEGSKA (reference sequence). Trimming pared 0 bases from V and 7 bases from J, leaving 13 bases between. The CDR3 loop spans 14 amino acids. The chain's CDR3 is CSARERQGQQPQHF. For the CDR3, the DNA is TGCAGTGCTAGAGAACGGCAGGGACAACAGCCCCAGCATTTT.

The sample holds a few counts of this clonotype. The gene calls are TRBV28 and TRBJ1-2; 7 bases map to TRBD1. The CDR3 totals 15 residues. V gave up 5 bases and J gave up 4 bases; unmatched junction bases: 10. Germline CDR1 reads MDHEN; CDR2 reads SYDVKM. As DNA, the CDR3 is TGTGCCAGCAGTGCGCCGGGGACAGCCTTCTATGGCTACACCTTC. It specifies CASSAPGTAFYGYTF.

This chain connects TRBV5-6 to TRBJ2-1; unclear D gene. This CDR3 contains 14 residues. V shed 2 bases and J shed 0 bases, with 6 bases lying between them. Germline V gives CDR1 SGHDT, CDR2 YYEEEE. CDR3 DNA: TGTGCCAGCAGCTTCGGACGCTCCTACAATGAGCAGTTCTTC. Encoded protein: CASSFGRSYNEQFF.

This clonotype turned up a few times. The CDR3, as DNA: TGTGCCAGCAGCTCCCAGTCCAAAAACATTCAGTACTTC. Translation: CASSSQSKNIQYF. J is TRBJ2-4 and V is TRBV7-2; no definite D call. Trimming shortened V by 4 bases and J by 2 bases, and 6 bases separated the two germline ends. The CDR3 totals 13 residues. Germline V gene lookup returns CDR1 SGHTA and CDR2 FQGNSA.

The chain carries TRBV20-1 and TRBJ2-1; 12 positions match TRBD2. The CDR3 covers 13 residues. The V segment lost 3 bases and the J segment 10 bases; nucleotides outside the gene matches: 4. Germline CDR1 reads DFQATT; CDR2 reads SNEGSKA (reference sequence). CDR3 sequence (DNA): TGCAGTGCTAGCGCTAGCGGGAGGGGGGAGCAGTTCTTC. The encoded protein is CSASASGRGEQFF.

The chain combines TRBV6-1 with TRBJ2-7; possible D gene TRBD1, 6 bases. CDR3 length: 13 amino acids. Germline V CDR1 and CDR2: MNHNS, SASEGT. Trimming took off 6 bases at V and 7 bases at J, with 16 bases between the two ends. The CDR3 nucleotides read TGTGCCAGCAGCCAAAACAGGGAAGGAGAGCAGTACTTC. Its protein is CASSQNREGEQYF.

This chain joins TRBV5-1 and TRBJ2-3; 8 bases align to TRBD2. After removal of 3 bases from V and 1 base from J, the junction contained 10 bases not matched to a gene. Germline V gene sequence: CDR1 SGHRS, CDR2 YFSETQ. The CDR3 is 17 residues long. The CDR3 spells CASSSSGPTSGTDTQYF. The CDR3 nucleotides read TGCGCCAGCAGCTCATCGGGCCCGACTAGCGGCACAGATACGCAGTATTTT.

This clonotype was found a few times. The CDR3 sequence is CASGISRDSNTEAFF. CDR3 sequence (DNA): TGCGCCAGCGGAATATCCCGGGACAGTAACACTGAAGCTTTCTTT. This chain connects TRBV4-3 to TRBJ1-1, with 7 nucleotides matching TRBD1. The CDR3 is made up of 15 amino acids. V shed 8 bases, J shed 2 bases, and the junction held 11 bases outside the gene matches. Germline V lookup: CDR1 LGHNA, CDR2 YSLEER.

The V gene is TRBV5-6, the J gene TRBJ2-3; possibly TRBD1 or TRBD2 for D (5 bases each). The V end lost 4 bases, the J end lost 0 bases, and 9 bases lay between the germline ends. Germline V gene lookup returns CDR1 SGHDT and CDR2 YYEEEE. This CDR3 contains 14 residues. CDR3 loop: CASSRDGSTDTQYF. Written as DNA, the CDR3 is TGTGCCAGCAGCCGGGACGGAAGCACAGATACGCAGTATTTT.

The chain has TRBV20-1 and TRBJ1-5; no definite D call. The CDR3 is 15 residues long. With 6 bases removed from V and 0 bases from J, the gap between germline ends came to 15 bases. CDR1 and CDR2 (germline): DFQATT, SNEGSKA (reference sequence). CDR3: CSASDYWRSNQPQHF. In DNA, the CDR3 is TGCAGTGCCTCGGACTACTGGCGTAGCAATCAGCCCCAGCATTTT.

The chain joins TRBV4-3 to TRBJ2-5; D possibly uses TRBD1 or TRBD2 (6 bases each). The CDR3 runs 15 residues. V was trimmed by 2 bases and J by 3 bases, leaving 13 bases between them. Germline CDR1 reads LGHNA; CDR2 reads YSLEER. The CDR3 bases are TGCGCCAGCAGCCAACGAAGGGGGGCAGAAGAGACCCAGTACTTC. Encoded protein: CASSQRRGAEETQYF.

This sequence joins TRBV10-3 and TRBJ2-1; 11 bases agree with TRBD2. The CDR3 length is 19 residues. The J segment lost 7 bases and the V segment lost 4 bases, leaving 18 bases of the junction unmatched. Per germline, CDR1 ENHRY and CDR2 SYGVKD. The CDR3 here is CAISGRTSGGLWWANEQFF. The CDR3 DNA sequence: TGTGCCATCAGTGGCCGCACTAGCGGGGGTCTCTGGTGGGCGAATGAGCAGTTCTTC.

This chain uses TRBV7-7 with TRBJ1-1; no reliable D call. Looked up from germline, CDR1 is SSHAT and CDR2 is FNYEAQ (reference sequence). CDR3 length: 13 residues. Trimming stripped 1 base from V and 4 bases from J, with 7 bases between. CDR3 DNA: TGTGCCAGCAGCTTAGGGTACGGCACTGAAGCTTTCTTT. It translates to CASSLGYGTEAFF.

This chain links TRBV3-1 with TRBJ2-5; the D gene could be TRBD1 or TRBD2 (6 bases each). The CDR3 has 16 amino acids. V lost 0 bases to trimming and J lost 6 bases, with 17 bases between them. Germline values: CDR1 LGHDT, CDR2 YNNKEL (reference sequence). Here the CDR3 DNA reads TGTGCCAGCAGCCAAGATTCCGGGGGCCTAGGGAAGACCCAGTACTTC. It encodes CASSQDSGGLGKTQYF.

The rearrangement uses TRBV12-5 and TRBJ2-3, with TRBD1 matching over 8 bases. The V gene's germline CDR1 is LGHNT and CDR2 FRNRAP. CDR3 size: 16 residues. Trimming at V came to 3 bases and at J to 2 bases, leaving 7 bases not matched to a gene. The CDR3 here is CASGFLRQGLTDTQYF. DNA for the CDR3: TGTGCTAGTGGTTTCCTCCGACAGGGGCTCACAGATACGCAGTATTTT.

The chain employs TRBV7-8 and TRBJ2-1, with a weak D call TRBD2 (5 bases). The CDR3 loop spans 15 amino acids. V was shortened by 3 bases and J by 3 bases, with 12 bases between the two germline ends. From germline, CDR1 is SGHVS and CDR2 FQNEAQ. The DNA of the CDR3 is TGTGCCAGCAGCTTCTGGACTGCGATCTACAATGAGCAGTTCTTC. This encodes CASSFWTAIYNEQFF.

The chain uses TRBV6-5 and TRBJ1-1; 11 positions agree with TRBD1. Trimming cost V 6 bases and J 6 bases; bases outside gene matches: 12. CDR3 size: 16 residues. The germline V gene has CDR1 MNHEY and CDR2 SVGAGI. The CDR3 DNA follows: TGTGCCAGCAGACCCCTAGGGACAGGGGGAGGCTCTGAAGCTTTCTTT. Residues: CASRPLGTGGGSEAFF.

The chain links TRBV11-2 to TRBJ2-1; D call uncertain. Trimming left V 5 bases short and J 7 bases short, with 9 bases between. CDR3 length: 12 residues. Looked up from germline, CDR1 is SGHAT and CDR2 is FQNNGV. CDR3 sequence reads: CASSVTRNEQFF. The CDR3 bases are TGTGCCAGCAGCGTTACGCGGAATGAGCAGTTCTTC.

This clonotype has more than one count but fewer than ten. The chain uses TRBV18 and TRBJ2-1; D is possibly TRBD2 (5 bases). The CDR3 sequence is 15 residues long. The V gene lost 3 bases and the J gene lost 0 bases, with 9 bases spanning the gap. The V gene's germline CDR1 is KGHSH and CDR2 LQKENI. CDR3 DNA sequence: TGTGCCAGCTCACCCACTAGAAGCTCCTACAATGAGCAGTTCTTC. Its translation is CASSPTRSSYNEQFF.

This clonotype was seen many times. V gene TRBV12-3 or TRBV12-4 combines with J gene TRBJ2-7, with D unclear. This CDR3 region has 12 residues. V gave up 5 bases and J gave up 4 bases, with 9 bases separating them. CDR3 sequence (DNA): TGTGCCAGCAGTCAGCGTGAGTACGAGCAGTACTTC. Encoded protein: CASSQREYEQYF.

This clonotype was seen a handful of times. The V gene is TRBV29-1, the J gene TRBJ1-1; D uncertain. The V end lost 7 bases, the J end lost 0 bases, and 3 bases lay between the germline ends. The CDR3 covers 10 residues. Germline CDR1 is SQVTM and CDR2 is ANQGSEA. The CDR3 DNA is TGCAGCGCAATGAACACTGAAGCTTTCTTT. Protein sequence: CSAMNTEAFF.

This clonotype appeared once. V and J are TRBV5-6 and TRBJ2-5; no reliable D call. Germline V gives CDR1 SGHDT, CDR2 YYEEEE. The CDR3 sequence is 14 residues long. The V end was cut by 3 bases, the J end by 1 base, with 10 bases between. DNA of the CDR3: TGTGCCAGCAGCTATACCGAACGCCAAGAGACCCAGTACTTC. Amino acid sequence: CASSYTERQETQYF.

The chain joins TRBV2 to TRBJ1-5; D is perhaps TRBD1 (6 bases). The CDR3 has 16 amino acids. Germline CDR1 and CDR2: SNHLY and FYNNEI. The germline V and J ends were trimmed by 6 bases and 1 base, with 16 bases remaining between them. CDR3 coding DNA: TGTGCCAGCAGGGGGGAGGGGGTTAGGAGCAATCAGCCCCAGCATTTT. Its protein product is CASRGEGVRSNQPQHF.

The chain couples TRBV4-2 to TRBJ2-3, with 10 bases that match TRBD2. The V segment lost 0 bases and the J segment 3 bases; nucleotides outside the gene matches: 3. Germline CDR1 and CDR2: LGHNA and YNFKEQ. The CDR3 contains 16 residues. The DNA of the CDR3 is TGTGCCAGCAGCCAAGACGCTAGCGGGGGAACAGATACGCAGTATTTT. Its protein is CASSQDASGGTDTQYF.

The J gene is TRBJ1-5, the V gene TRBV5-6; D may be TRBD1 (5 bases). Germline V gives CDR1 SGHDT, CDR2 YYEEEE. There are 14 residues in the CDR3. Trimming stripped 0 bases from V and 4 bases from J, with 8 bases between. The CDR3 loop is CASSLGQLNQPQHF. The CDR3 DNA reads as TGTGCCAGCAGCTTGGGACAGCTTAATCAGCCCCAGCATTTT.

Notes on this clonotype: A read error may produce the germline difference seen at one junction end. This chain joins TRBV12-3 or TRBV12-4 and TRBJ2-3; D might be TRBD1 or TRBD2, each matching 6 bases. The CDR3 covers 18 residues. CDR3 in amino acids: CAISLVRRGIPSTDTQYF. As DNA, the CDR3 is TGTGCCATCAGTTTAGTCCGGAGGGGGATACCTAGCACAGATACGCAGTATTTT.